The clone carrying this T cell receptor (beta chain) has ten or more counts. CDR3 length: 15 amino acids. V was cut by 3 bases and J by 7 bases, with 18 bases left in between. Germline CDR1 SNHLY, CDR2 FYNNEI. The data are from a study of human T cells and chemical hapten exposure. Time point: patch test 1, 2 weeks after DPC sensitization. Treatment reported: therapeutic diphenylcyclopropenone sensitization with weekly scalp DPC. The study drew its donors from alopecia patients who were 18 to 70 years old and suitable for DPC. TCRdb recomputed calls from the RACE reads with MiXCR, one row per CDR3 protein. The sample comprises 45,000 to 60,000 distinct CDR3 sequences, approximately 9.3% of which are singletons, and about 14% rests with the top ten.

V gene TRBV2 combines with J gene TRBJ1-1; D is undetermined. The source of this sequence is a woman aged 40 to 50 with alopecia areata. Some clones in this sample may be carry-over from other donors' samples. Sequencing was performed on whole blood, taken in connection with sensitization to the hapten diphenylcyclopropenone (DPC). As DNA, the CDR3 is TGTGCCAGCAGTGAGTGGACGCGCTCAAATCATGAAGCTTTCTTT. Translation: CASSEWTRSNHEAFF. The full variable domain, rest sourced from reference TRBV2 and TRBJ1-1, is EPEVTQTPSHQVTQMGQEVILRCVPISNHLYFYWYRQILGQKVEFLVSFYNNEISEKSEIFDDQFSVERPDGSNFTLKIRSTKLEDSAMYFCASSEWTRSNHEAFFGQGTRLTVV.